What follows is one T cell receptor (beta chain) and its context. Its antigen is currently unknown. The data were obtained in a study of Ad26.COV2.S vaccination and SARS-CoV-2 variants. In the study overall: As a participant in COV1001, the donor was in the Ad26.COV2.S trial arm. Dosing was one shot or two shots 56 days apart.

The method was immunoSEQ multiplex PCR; TCRdb's version includes in-frame clones alone and lacks a portion of them. There are hundreds of thousands of clones in the sample; around 87% occur only once, and about 3.1% lies in the top ten. Study-wide results and limits: With respect to non-spike TCR breadth, vaccine and placebo recipients were similar.

Treatment in this sample: some 19 received Ad26.COV2.S at low or high dose, single or two shots; 5 received placebo; per-sample allocation not given. Following the first vaccine or placebo injection, samples were taken on day 63. Ad26 vector vaccine expressed Wuhan-strain SARS-CoV-2 spike. After removal of 6 bases from V and 8 bases from J, the junction contained 6 bases not matched to a gene. CDR3 size: 13 residues. This sequence joins TRBV12-3 or TRBV12-4 and TRBJ1-2, with 10 bases lining up with TRBD1. The TCR comes from a person aged 18-65 years who received the Ad26.COV2.S COVID-19 vaccine or a placebo. The sequencing used peripheral blood, collected in a trial of Ad26.COV2.S vaccine versus placebo. The CDR3 DNA reads as TGTGCCAGCAGCCAGGGACAGGGGAGGGGCTACACCTTC. Translation gives CASSQGQGRGYTF.